This T cell receptor beta chain was identified in a study of shared clonotypes between healthy human individuals. Background on the study: Ranging from 18 to 49 in age, donors were a couple of women and three men. Findings and limits, study-wide: Naive subsets typically showed greater estimated richness than memory subsets. Sampling covered blood only; tissue repertoires likely differ.

In regard to this clone: Its antigen remains unidentified.

The CDR3 runs 15 residues. Looked up from germline, CDR1 is MGHRA and CDR2 is YSYEKL. V gave up 6 bases and J gave up 4 bases; unmatched junction bases: 8. Some clones are missing from TCRdb's copy, which holds only in-frame ones; the method was immunoSEQ multiplex PCR. The table lists millions of clones, more than 80% of them singletons. The sequencing sample was made of naive CD4+ T cells sorted from blood. Noted subset: CD45RA+ positively selected. This TCR was sampled from a man younger than 30 in good health. The V gene is TRBV4-1, the J gene TRBJ1-4, with 7 positions matching TRBD1. CDR3 amino acids: CASSQTGQVNEKLFF. In nucleotides, the CDR3 is TGCGCCAGCAGTCAGACCGGACAGGTTAATGAAAAACTGTTTTTT.